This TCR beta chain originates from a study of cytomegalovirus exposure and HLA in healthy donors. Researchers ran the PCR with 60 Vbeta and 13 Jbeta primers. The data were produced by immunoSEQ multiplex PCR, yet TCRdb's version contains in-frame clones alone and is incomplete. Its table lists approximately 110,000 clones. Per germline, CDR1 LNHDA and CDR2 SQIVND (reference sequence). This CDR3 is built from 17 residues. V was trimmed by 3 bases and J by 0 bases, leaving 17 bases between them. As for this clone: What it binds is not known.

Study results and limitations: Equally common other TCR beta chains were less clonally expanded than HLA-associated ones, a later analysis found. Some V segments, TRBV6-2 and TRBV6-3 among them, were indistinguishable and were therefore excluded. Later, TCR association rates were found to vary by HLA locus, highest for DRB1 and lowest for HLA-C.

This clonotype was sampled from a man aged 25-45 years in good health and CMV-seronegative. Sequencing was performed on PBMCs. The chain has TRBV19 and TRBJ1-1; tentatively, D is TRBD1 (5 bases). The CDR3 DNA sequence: TGTGCCAGTAGTATGGCCGGGGGACGGAACATGAACACTGAAGCTTTCTTT. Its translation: CASSMAGGRNMNTEAFF.